What follows describes a single TCR beta chain. Repertoires were generated with immunoSEQ multiplex PCR, while TCRdb's copy carries only in-frame clones and drops some. The sample has about 34,000 clones, over 85% seen once. The record originates from a study of T cells in tuberculosis. Trimming took 4 bases from V and 4 from J, leaving 10 bases between them. This CDR3 region has 13 residues. Germline V CDR1 and CDR2: SGHDN, FVKESK. Time point described: new active TB diagnosis, blood taken before or within 7 days of starting treatment. The chain joins TRBV14 to TRBJ1-2, with D uncertain. The source of this sequence is an adult with tuberculosis. The source material was PBMCs, sampled at tuberculosis diagnosis. The CDR3 DNA follows: TGTGCCAGCAGCCCTATCGCACGCTATGGCTACACCTTC. As protein: CASSPIARYGYTF.